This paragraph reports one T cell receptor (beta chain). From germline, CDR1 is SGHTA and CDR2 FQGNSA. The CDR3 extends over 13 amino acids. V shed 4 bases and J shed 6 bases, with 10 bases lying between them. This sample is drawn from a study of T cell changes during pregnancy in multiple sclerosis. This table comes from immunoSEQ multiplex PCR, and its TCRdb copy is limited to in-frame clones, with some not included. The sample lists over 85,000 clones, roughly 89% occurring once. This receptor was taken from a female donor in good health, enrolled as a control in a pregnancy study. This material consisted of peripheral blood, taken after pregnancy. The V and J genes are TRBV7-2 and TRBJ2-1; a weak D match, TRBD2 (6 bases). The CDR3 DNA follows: TGTGCCAGCAGCTCCCAGCGGGTCAATGAGCAGTTCTTC. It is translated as CASSSQRVNEQFF.